This entry lists 17 T cell receptor beta chains sequenced from one sample in a study of T cell responses to AZD1222 COVID-19 vaccine. Sequencing used immunoSEQ multiplex PCR; TCRdb keeps in-frame clones, though not all of them. Of 50,000 to 55,000 clones listed, approximately 84% are singletons. Material: peripheral blood, obtained on day 0 of AZD1222 vaccination. The receptors were gathered from an adult in good health.

V usage is TRBV3-1 (or the pseudogene TRBV3-2) and J usage is TRBJ1-2; D uncertain. V gave up 0 bases and J gave up 4 bases, with 9 bases separating them. Germline-derived CDR1 and CDR2 are LGHDT and YNNKEL (reference sequence). This CDR3 spans 14 amino acids. This CDR3 reads CASSQDLVSYGYTF. In DNA, the CDR3 is TGTGCCAGCAGCCAAGATTTAGTTAGCTATGGCTACACCTTC.

V gene TRBV11-1 combines with J gene TRBJ2-7; 8 nucleotides match TRBD1. CDR3 length: 16 amino acids. Trimming cost V 6 bases and J 0 bases; bases outside gene matches: 10. From germline, CDR1 is SGHAT and CDR2 FQDESV (reference sequence). For the CDR3, the DNA is TGTGCCAGCAGTTTAAACCGGGACAGGAGCTCCTACGAGCAGTACTTC. Amino acids: CASSLNRDRSSYEQYF.

The rearrangement joins TRBV6-5 to TRBJ1-5; 8 positions agree with TRBD1. The trim removed 6 bases at V and 6 bases at J, leaving 7 bases unmatched. Germline CDR1 and CDR2: MNHEY and SVGAGI. The CDR3 extends over 14 amino acids. The CDR3 here is CASSQDRGSQPQHF. CDR3 nucleotides: TGTGCCAGCAGCCAAGACAGGGGTAGTCAGCCCCAGCATTTT.

This chain uses TRBV9 with TRBJ1-4; no clear D. Germline CDR1 and CDR2: SGDLS and YYNGEE. Trimming removed 0 bases from V and 7 bases from J, with 16 bases in between. This CDR3 comprises 16 residues. As DNA, the CDR3 is TGTGCCAGCAGCGTAGGTCACCCTGGATCGAGTGAAAAACTGTTTTTT. Amino acid sequence: CASSVGHPGSSEKLFF.

This chain uses TRBV28 with TRBJ2-6; no firm D call. V was shortened by 8 bases and J by 0 bases, with 8 bases between the two germline ends. Germline V gives CDR1 MDHEN, CDR2 SYDVKM. This CDR3 spans 14 amino acids. CDR3 protein: CASLTPSGANVLTF. The CDR3 nucleotides read TGTGCCAGCCTAACACCCTCTGGGGCCAACGTCCTGACTTTC.

Notes on this clone: Mismatch with germline at one junction end may stem from a read error. The chain combines TRBV19 with TRBJ1-5; D uncertain. CDR3 length: 13 amino acids. The germline V gene encodes CDR1 LNHDA and CDR2 SQIVND (reference sequence). CDR3 residues: CASSIAFGGVVDF. The DNA for the CDR3 is TGTGCCAGTAGTATAGCGTTCGGCGGGGTGGTGGATTTT.

The chain couples TRBV9 to TRBJ2-1; D unclear. The length of the CDR3 is 13 residues. Trimming removed 1 base from V and 7 bases from J, with 9 bases in between. The germline V gene has CDR1 SGDLS and CDR2 YYNGEE. The CDR3 is CASSVMGSNEQFF. CDR3 nucleotides: TGTGCCAGCAGCGTAATGGGTTCAAATGAGCAGTTCTTC.

The rearrangement joins TRBV5-6 to TRBJ1-6, with D unclear. V gave up 4 bases and J gave up 8 bases, with 10 bases separating them. Germline V CDR1 and CDR2: SGHDT, YYEEEE. The CDR3 consists of 13 residues. DNA of the CDR3: TGTGCCAGCAGCACGGGGAAGGATTCACCCCTCCACTTT. This encodes CASSTGKDSPLHF.

This chain uses TRBV14 with TRBJ1-1; the D gene is possibly TRBD1 (5 bases). Germline V gene lookup returns CDR1 SGHDN and CDR2 FVKESK. This CDR3 spans 16 amino acids. V lost 4 bases to trimming and J lost 0 bases, with 15 bases between them. The CDR3 region is CASSPYQGNMNTEAFF. The CDR3 bases are TGTGCCAGCAGCCCTTACCAGGGCAACATGAACACTGAAGCTTTCTTT.

V and J are TRBV30 and TRBJ1-4; TRBD1 agrees at 7 bases. In germline, CDR1 is GTSNPN, CDR2 SVGIG (reference sequence). The V gene end was trimmed by 0 bases and the J gene end by 7 bases; junction bases not matched to a gene: 5. The CDR3 consists of 14 residues. CDR3 in amino acids: CAWSVRQGREKLFF. The CDR3 region has the DNA TGTGCCTGGAGTGTACGACAGGGACGTGAAAAACTGTTTTTT.

Written as DNA, the CDR3 is TGTGCCAGCAGCTCCTCGAGGCTAGCGGGAGGAAGGGCGGAGACCCAGTACTTC. Translating it yields CASSSSRLAGGRAETQYF. This chain connects TRBV7-2 to TRBJ2-5; TRBD2 matches at 11 bases. Germline CDR1 and CDR2: SGHTA and FQGNSA. With 4 bases clipped from V and 5 bases from J, the junction kept 15 bases outside the gene matches. This CDR3 has 18 amino acids.

This chain uses TRBV19 with TRBJ1-5, with D perhaps matching TRBD1 (5 bases). V was cut by 7 bases and J by 2 bases, with 21 bases left in between. Germline CDR1 LNHDA, CDR2 SQIVND (reference sequence). This CDR3 is 17 amino acids long. The CDR3 reads CASIPAGRGSGNQPQHF. CDR3 nucleotide sequence: TGTGCCAGTATTCCGGCGGGGAGGGGTAGTGGCAATCAGCCCCAGCATTTT.

This chain links TRBV15 with TRBJ1-5; D gene uncertain. The V end lost 0 bases, the J end lost 13 bases, and 22 bases lay between the germline ends. CDR3 length equals 16 residues. Germline CDR1 is LNHNV and CDR2 is YYDKDF (reference sequence). The CDR3 is CATSRDFGNFEVTQHF. The CDR3 bases are TGTGCCACCAGCAGAGATTTTGGGAATTTCGAGGTAACACAGCATTTT.

The count of this clone is one. V and J are TRBV11-3 and TRBJ2-5; the D gene could be TRBD1 or TRBD2 (5 bases each). The CDR3 runs 13 residues. Germline CDR1 reads SGHNT; CDR2 reads YENEEA. V shed 6 bases and J shed 9 bases, with 17 bases lying between them. This CDR3 is CASSQTVRGAQYF. The CDR3 DNA reads TGTGCCAGCAGTCAAACGGTCCGAGGGGCCCAGTACTTC.

The chain joins TRBV5-1 to TRBJ2-1; weak D call: TRBD2 (6 bases). The V end was cut by 0 bases, the J end by 14 bases, with 21 bases between. Germline CDR1 reads SGHRS; CDR2 reads YFSETQ. The CDR3 totals 15 residues. The DNA of the CDR3 is TGCGCCAGCAGCTTGGGAGGAGGGGAGACTAGTACGGAGTTCTTC. Protein product: CASSLGGGETSTEFF.

The rearrangement uses TRBV11-2 and TRBJ2-1; possibly TRBD2 for D (6 bases). This CDR3 comprises 14 residues. CDR1 and CDR2 (germline): SGHAT, FQNNGV. The V and J ends lost 6 bases and 9 bases respectively, with 18 bases between them. The CDR3 here is CASRPTVEGGEQFF. CDR3 bases: TGTGCCAGCAGGCCTACGGTCGAGGGAGGTGAGCAGTTCTTC.

The gene calls are TRBV6-5 and TRBJ1-4; perhaps TRBD1 as D (5 bases). Germline loops: CDR1 MNHEY, CDR2 SVGAGI. This CDR3 has 12 amino acids. The CDR3 sequence: CATRAGEEKLFF. The CDR3 DNA reads as TGTGCAACCCGGGCGGGGGAAGAAAAACTGTTTTTT.